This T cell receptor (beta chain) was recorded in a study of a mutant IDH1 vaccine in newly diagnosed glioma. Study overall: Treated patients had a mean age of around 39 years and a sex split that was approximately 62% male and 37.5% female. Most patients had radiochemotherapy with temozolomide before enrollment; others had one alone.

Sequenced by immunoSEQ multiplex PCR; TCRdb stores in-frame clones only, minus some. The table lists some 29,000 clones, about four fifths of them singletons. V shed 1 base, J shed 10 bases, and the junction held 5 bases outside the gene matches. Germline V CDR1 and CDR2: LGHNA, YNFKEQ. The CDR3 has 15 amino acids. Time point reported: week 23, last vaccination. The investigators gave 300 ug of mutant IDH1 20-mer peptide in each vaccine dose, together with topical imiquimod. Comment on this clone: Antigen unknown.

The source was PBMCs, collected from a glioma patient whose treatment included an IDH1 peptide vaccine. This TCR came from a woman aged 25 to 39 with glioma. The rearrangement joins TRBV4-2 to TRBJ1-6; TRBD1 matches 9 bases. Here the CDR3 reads CASSQGTGVRSPLHF. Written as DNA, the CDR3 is TGTGCCAGCAGCCAAGGGACAGGGGTAAGATCACCCCTCCACTTT.